The entry that follows covers one T cell receptor (beta chain) sequence. These data belong to a study of blood T cell repertoires in COVID-19. Method: immunoSEQ multiplex PCR; TCRdb's copy keeps in-frame clones and lacks some. The table shows around 200,000 clones, with 70% to 90% occurring only once. The CDR3 consists of 16 residues. The germline V gene has CDR1 SGDLS and CDR2 YYNGEE. With 2 bases removed from V and 0 bases from J, the gap between germline ends came to 13 bases. Sequenced: peripheral blood. V gene TRBV9 combines with J gene TRBJ2-3, with TRBD1 as a possible D gene (6 bases). This TCR derives from an elderly man with acute or convalescent COVID-19. CDR3 sequence (DNA): TGTGCCAGCAGCGTTTCCCAGGGGCTAAGCACAGATACGCAGTATTTT. Protein sequence: CASSVSQGLSTDTQYF. The whole variable domain, filled in from reference TRBV9 and TRBJ2-3, reads DSGVTQTPKHLITATGQRVTLRCSPRSGDLSVYWYQQSLDQGLQFLIQYYNGEERAKGNILERFSAQQFPDLHSELNLSSLELGDSALYFCASSVSQGLSTDTQYFGPGTRLTVL.